This T cell receptor (beta chain) was recovered during a study of blood T cell repertoires in COVID-19. This table comes from immunoSEQ multiplex PCR, and its TCRdb copy is limited to in-frame clones, with some not included. The data contain 150,000 to 200,000 clones, about 83% of them seen just once; the ten biggest clones take up 0.85% to 0.95%. The CDR3 sequence is 17 residues long. Germline V gives CDR1 SGHRS, CDR2 YFSETQ. Between the trimmed V and J ends, which lost 2 bases and 2 bases, there was a span of 17 bases. The gene calls are TRBV5-1 and TRBJ1-3; D is unclear. This clonotype was sampled from a woman under 30 who had recovered from COVID-19. Sequencing used peripheral blood. CDR3 coding DNA: TGCGCCAGCAGCTTTAATCAACTGGGAGGAACTGGAAACACCATATATTTT. Its protein product is CASSFNQLGGTGNTIYF.